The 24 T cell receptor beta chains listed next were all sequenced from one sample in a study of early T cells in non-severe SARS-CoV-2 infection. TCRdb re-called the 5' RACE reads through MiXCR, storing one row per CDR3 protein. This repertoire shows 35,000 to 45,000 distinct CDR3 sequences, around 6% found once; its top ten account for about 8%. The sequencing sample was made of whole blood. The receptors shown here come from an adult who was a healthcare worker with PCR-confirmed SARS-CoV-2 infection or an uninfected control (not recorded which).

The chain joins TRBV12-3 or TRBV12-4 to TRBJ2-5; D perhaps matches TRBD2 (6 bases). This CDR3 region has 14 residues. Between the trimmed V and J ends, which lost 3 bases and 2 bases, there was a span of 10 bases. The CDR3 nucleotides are TGTGCCAGCAGTTTGGGGGGAAGTCAAGAGACCCAGTACTTC. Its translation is CASSLGGSQETQYF.

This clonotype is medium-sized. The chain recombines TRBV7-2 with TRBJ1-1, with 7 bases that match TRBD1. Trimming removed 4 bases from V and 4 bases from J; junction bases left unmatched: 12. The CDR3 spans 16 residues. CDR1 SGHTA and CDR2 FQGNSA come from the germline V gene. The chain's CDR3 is CASSSRGGRGFTEAFF. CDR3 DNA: TGTGCCAGCAGCTCCCGAGGGGGCAGGGGATTCACTGAAGCTTTCTTT.

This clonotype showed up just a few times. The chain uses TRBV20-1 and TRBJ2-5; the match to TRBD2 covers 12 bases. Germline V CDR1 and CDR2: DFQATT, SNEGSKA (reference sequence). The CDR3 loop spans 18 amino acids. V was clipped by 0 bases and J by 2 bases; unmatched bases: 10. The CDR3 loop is CSARDGTSGGLLQETQYF. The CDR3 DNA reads TGCAGTGCTAGAGATGGAACTAGCGGGGGGCTACTACAAGAGACCCAGTACTTC.

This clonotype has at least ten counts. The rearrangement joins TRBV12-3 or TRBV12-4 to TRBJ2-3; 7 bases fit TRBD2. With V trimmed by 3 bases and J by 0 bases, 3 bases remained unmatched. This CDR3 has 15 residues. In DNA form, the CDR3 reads TGTGCCAGCAGTTTCTCGCGGGGGAGCACAGATACGCAGTATTTT. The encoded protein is CASSFSRGSTDTQYF.

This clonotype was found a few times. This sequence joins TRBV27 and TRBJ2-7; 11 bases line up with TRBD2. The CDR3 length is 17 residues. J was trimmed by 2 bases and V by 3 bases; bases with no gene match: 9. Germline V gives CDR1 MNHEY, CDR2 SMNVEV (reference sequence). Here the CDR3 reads CASSLFGQTSGTYEQYF. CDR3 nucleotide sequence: TGTGCCAGCAGTTTGTTTGGGCAGACTAGCGGGACCTACGAGCAGTACTTC.

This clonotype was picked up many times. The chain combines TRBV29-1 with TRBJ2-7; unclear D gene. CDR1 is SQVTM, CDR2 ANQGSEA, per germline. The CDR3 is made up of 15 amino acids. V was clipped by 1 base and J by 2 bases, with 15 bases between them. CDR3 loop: CSVEGKLGSPYEQYF. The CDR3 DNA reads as TGCAGCGTTGAAGGAAAACTGGGGTCCCCCTACGAGCAGTACTTC.

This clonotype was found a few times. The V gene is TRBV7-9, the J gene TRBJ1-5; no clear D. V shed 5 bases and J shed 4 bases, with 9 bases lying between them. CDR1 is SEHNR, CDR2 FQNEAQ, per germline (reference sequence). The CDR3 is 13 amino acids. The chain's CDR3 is CASSPNINQPQHF. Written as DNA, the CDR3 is TGTGCCAGCAGCCCAAACATTAATCAGCCCCAGCATTTT.

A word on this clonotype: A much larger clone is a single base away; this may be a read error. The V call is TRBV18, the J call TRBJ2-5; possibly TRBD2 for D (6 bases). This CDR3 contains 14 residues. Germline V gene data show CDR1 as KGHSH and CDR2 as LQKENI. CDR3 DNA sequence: TGTGCCAGCTCACCACTAGCGGCCCAAGAGACCAAGTACTTC. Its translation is CASSPLAAQETKYF.

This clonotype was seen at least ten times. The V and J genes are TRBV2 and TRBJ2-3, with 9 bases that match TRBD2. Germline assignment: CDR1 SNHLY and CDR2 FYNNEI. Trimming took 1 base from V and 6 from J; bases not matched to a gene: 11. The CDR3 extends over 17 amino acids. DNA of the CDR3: TGTGCCAGCAGTGAAGATGGTAGCGGGAGAAAGGGCGATACGCAGTATTTT. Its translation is CASSEDGSGRKGDTQYF.

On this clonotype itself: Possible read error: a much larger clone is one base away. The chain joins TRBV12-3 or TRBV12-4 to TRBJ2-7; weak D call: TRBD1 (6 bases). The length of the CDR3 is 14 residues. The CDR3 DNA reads TGTGCCAGCAGTTCGAGGGGGAGCTCCTACGTGCAGTACTTC. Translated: CASSSRGSSYVQYF.

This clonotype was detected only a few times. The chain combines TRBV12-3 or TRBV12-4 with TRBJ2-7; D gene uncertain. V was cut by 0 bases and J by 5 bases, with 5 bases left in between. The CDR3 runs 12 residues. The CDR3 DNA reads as TGTGCCAGCAGTTTAGCGCGCGACGAGCAGTACTTC. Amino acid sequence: CASSLARDEQYF.

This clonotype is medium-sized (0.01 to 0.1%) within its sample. CDR3 sequence reads: CATSWDRGNSPLHF. In DNA, the CDR3 is TGTGCCACCAGTTGGGACAGGGGGAATTCACCCCTCCACTTT. The J gene is TRBJ1-6, the V gene TRBV24-1; 11 positions agree with TRBD1. Losses at the gene ends were 6 bases for V and 7 bases for J; bases not matched to a gene: 1. CDR3 length: 14 amino acids. CDR1 and CDR2 (germline): KGHDR, SFDVKD.

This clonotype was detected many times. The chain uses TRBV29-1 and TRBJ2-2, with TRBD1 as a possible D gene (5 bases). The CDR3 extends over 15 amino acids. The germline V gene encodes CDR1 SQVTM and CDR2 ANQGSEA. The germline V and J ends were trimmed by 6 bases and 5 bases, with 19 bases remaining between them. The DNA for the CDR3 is TGCAGCGTGGGTCTGAGTGGGGCCAGGACCGGGGAGCTGTTTTTT. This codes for CSVGLSGARTGELFF.

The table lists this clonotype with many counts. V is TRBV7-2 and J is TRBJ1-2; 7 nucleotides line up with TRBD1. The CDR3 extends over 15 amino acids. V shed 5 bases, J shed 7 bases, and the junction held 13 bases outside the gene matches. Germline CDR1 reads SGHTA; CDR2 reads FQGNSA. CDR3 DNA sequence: TGTGCCAGCAGCCCTGGACTGGGACAGCAATCTGGCTACACCTTC. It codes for CASSPGLGQQSGYTF.

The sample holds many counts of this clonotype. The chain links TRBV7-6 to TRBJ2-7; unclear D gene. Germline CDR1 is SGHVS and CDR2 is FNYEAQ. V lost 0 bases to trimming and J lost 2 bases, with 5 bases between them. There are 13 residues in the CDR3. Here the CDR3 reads CASSLATTYEQYF. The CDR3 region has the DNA TGTGCCAGCAGCTTAGCGACAACCTACGAGCAGTACTTC. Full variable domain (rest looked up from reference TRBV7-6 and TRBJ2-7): GAGVSQSPRYKVTKRGQDVALRCDPISGHVSLYWYRQALGQGPEFLTYFNYEAQQDKSGLPNDRFSAERPEGSISTLTIQRTEQRDSAMYRCASSLATTYEQYFGPGTRLTVT.

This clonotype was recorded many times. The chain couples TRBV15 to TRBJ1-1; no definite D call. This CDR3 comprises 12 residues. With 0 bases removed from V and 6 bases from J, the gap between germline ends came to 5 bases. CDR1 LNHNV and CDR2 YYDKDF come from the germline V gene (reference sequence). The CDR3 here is CATSRDEPEAFF. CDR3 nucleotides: TGTGCCACCAGCAGAGATGAGCCTGAAGCTTTCTTT.

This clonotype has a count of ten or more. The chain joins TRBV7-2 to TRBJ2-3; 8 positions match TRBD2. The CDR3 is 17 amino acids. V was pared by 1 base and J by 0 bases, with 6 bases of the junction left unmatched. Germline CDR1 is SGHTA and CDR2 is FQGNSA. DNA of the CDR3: TGTGCCAGCAGCTTAGGGCTAGCGGGTGCTAGCACAGATACGCAGTATTTT. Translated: CASSLGLAGASTDTQYF.

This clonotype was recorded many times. The CDR3 protein is CATSDLQTGGYTF. The CDR3 region has the DNA TGTGCCACCAGTGATTTGCAGACGGGAGGCTACACCTTC. The chain recombines TRBV24-1 with TRBJ1-2, with D unclear. V shed 0 bases and J shed 8 bases, with 9 bases lying between them. The V gene's germline CDR1 is KGHDR and CDR2 SFDVKD. The CDR3 length is 13 residues.

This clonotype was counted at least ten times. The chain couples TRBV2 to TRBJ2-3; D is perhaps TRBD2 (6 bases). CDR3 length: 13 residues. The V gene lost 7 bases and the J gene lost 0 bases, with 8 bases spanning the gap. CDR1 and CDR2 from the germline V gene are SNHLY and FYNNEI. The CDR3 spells CASIAGSTDTQYF. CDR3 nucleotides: TGTGCCAGCATCGCGGGGAGCACAGATACGCAGTATTTT.

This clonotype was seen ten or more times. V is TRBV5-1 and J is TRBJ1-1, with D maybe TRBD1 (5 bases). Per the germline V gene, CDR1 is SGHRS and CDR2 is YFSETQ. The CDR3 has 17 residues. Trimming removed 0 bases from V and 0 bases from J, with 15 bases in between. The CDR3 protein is CASSLGQGGLMNTEAFF. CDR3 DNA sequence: TGCGCCAGCAGCTTGGGGCAGGGAGGTTTGATGAACACTGAAGCTTTCTTT.

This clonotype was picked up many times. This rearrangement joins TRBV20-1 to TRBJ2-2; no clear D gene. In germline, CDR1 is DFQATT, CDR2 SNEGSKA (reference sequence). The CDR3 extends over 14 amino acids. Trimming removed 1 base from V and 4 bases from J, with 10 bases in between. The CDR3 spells CSARARSVTGELFF. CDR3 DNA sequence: TGCAGTGCTAGAGCCCGCAGCGTCACCGGGGAGCTGTTTTTT.

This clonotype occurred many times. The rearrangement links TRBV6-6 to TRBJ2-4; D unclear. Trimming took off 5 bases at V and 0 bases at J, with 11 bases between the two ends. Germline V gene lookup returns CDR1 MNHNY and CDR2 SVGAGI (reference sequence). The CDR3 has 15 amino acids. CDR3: CASSPVGLAKNIQYF. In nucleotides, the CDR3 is TGTGCCAGCAGTCCCGTGGGGTTAGCCAAAAACATTCAGTACTTC.

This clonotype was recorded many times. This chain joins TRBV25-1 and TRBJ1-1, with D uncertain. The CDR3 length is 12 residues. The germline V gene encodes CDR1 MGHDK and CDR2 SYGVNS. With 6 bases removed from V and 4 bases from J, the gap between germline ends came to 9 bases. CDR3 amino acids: CASSDLSTEAFF. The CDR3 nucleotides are TGTGCCAGCAGCGATTTGAGCACTGAAGCTTTCTTT.

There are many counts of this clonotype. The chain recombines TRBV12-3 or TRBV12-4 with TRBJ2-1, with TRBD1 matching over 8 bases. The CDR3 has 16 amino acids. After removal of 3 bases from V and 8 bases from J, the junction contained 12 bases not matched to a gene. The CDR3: CASSFHPTAGGDEQFF. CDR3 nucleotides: TGTGCCAGCAGTTTTCACCCTACAGCAGGGGGCGATGAGCAGTTCTTC.